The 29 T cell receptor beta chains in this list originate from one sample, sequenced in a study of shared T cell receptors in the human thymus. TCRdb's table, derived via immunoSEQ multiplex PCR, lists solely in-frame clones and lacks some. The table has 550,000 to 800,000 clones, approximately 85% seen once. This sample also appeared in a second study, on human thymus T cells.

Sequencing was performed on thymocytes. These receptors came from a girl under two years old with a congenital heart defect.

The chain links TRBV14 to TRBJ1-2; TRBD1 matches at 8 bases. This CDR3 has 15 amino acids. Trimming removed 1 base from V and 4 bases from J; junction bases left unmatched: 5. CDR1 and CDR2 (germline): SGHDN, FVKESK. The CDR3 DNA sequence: TGTGCCAGCAGCCAAGGGACAGGGCCTCTCTATGGCTACACCTTC. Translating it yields CASSQGTGPLYGYTF.

DNA of the CDR3: TGTGCCAGCTGTTCTTACCCAGACAGGGGGTTCGAGCAGTACTTC. Its protein is CASCSYPDRGFEQYF. This sequence joins TRBV2 and TRBJ2-7; 9 bases agree with TRBD1. The germline gives CDR1 SNHLY, CDR2 FYNNEI. This CDR3 is 15 amino acids long. Unmatched junction bases numbered 14, after V lost 8 bases and J lost 6 bases.

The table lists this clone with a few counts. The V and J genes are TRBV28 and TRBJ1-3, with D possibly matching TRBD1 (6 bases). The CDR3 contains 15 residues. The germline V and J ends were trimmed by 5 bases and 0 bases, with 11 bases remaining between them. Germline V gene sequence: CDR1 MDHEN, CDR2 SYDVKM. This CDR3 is CASSPDSPSGNTIYF. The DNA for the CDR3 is TGTGCCAGCAGTCCGGACAGTCCCTCTGGAAACACCATATATTTT.

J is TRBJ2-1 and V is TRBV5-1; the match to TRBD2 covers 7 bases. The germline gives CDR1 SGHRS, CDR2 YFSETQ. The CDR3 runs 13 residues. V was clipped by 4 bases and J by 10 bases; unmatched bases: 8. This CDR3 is CASSGGGTSEQFF. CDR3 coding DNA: TGCGCCAGCAGCGGGGGGGGGACGTCCGAGCAGTTCTTC.

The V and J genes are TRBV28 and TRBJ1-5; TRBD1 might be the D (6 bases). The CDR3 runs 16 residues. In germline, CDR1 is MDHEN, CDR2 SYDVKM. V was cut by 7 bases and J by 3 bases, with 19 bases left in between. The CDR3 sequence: CASKQRDIPFNQPQHF. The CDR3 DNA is TGTGCCAGCAAACAGCGGGACATTCCCTTCAATCAGCCCCAGCATTTT.

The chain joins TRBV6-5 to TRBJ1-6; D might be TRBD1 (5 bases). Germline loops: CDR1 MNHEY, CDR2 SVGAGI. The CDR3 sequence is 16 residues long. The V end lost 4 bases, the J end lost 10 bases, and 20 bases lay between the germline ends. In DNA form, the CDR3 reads TGTGCCAGCAGTTCACGCGCAGGGTTCTGGGCATCACCCCTCCACTTT. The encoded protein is CASSSRAGFWASPLHF.

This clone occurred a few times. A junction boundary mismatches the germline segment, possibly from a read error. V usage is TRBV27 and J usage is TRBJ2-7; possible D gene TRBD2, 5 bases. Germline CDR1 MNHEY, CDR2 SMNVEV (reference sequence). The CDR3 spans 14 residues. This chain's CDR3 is CASSLFWQKEAVFF. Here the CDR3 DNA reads TGTGCCAGCAGTTTATTTTGGCAGAAAGAAGCGGTATTCTTC.

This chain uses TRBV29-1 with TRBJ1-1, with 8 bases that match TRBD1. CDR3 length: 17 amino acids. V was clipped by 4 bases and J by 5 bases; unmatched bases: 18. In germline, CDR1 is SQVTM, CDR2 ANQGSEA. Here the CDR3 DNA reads TGCAGCGTTGCCCGATTATACGGACAGGGTACGACTACTGAAGCTTTCTTT. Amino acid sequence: CSVARLYGQGTTTEAFF.

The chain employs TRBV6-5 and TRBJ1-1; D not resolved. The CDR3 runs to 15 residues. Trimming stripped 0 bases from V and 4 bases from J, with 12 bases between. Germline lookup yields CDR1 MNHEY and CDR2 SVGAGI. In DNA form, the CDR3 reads TGTGCCAGCAGTTACTCGTTCCTTTGGGCCACTGAAGCTTTCTTT. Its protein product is CASSYSFLWATEAFF.

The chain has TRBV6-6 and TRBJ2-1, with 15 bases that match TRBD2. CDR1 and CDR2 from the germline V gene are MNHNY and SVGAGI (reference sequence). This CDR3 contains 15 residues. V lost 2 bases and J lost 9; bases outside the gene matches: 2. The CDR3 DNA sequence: TGTGCCAGCAGTTACGGGACTAGCGGGGGGCTTGAGCAGTTCTTC. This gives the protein CASSYGTSGGLEQFF.

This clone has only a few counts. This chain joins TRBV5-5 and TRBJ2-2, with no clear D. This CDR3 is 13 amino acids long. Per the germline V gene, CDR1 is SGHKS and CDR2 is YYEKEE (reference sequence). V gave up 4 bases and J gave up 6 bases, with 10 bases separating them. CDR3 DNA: TGTGCCAGCAGCCTTAGAGGTTCCGGGGAGCTGTTTTTT. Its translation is CASSLRGSGELFF.

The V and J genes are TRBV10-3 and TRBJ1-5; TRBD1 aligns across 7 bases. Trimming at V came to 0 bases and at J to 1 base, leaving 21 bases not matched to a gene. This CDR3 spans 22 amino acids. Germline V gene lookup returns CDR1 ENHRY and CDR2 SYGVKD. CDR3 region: CAISESSFTVTGDTGSNQPQHF. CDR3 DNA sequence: TGTGCCATCAGTGAGTCGAGTTTTACAGTAACAGGGGATACGGGGAGCAATCAGCCCCAGCATTTT.

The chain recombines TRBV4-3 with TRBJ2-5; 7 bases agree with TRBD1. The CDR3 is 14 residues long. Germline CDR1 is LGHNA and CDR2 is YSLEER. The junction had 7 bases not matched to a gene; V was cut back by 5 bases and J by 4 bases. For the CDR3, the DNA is TGCGCCAGCAGCGATAAAAGACAGGGAGAGACCCAGTACTTC. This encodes CASSDKRQGETQYF.

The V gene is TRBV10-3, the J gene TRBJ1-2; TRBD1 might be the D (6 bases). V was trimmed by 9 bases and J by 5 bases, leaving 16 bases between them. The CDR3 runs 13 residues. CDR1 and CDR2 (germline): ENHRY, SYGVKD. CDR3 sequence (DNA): TGTGCCATTAGGGGGGGTACGAAATATGGCTACACCTTC. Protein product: CAIRGGTKYGYTF.

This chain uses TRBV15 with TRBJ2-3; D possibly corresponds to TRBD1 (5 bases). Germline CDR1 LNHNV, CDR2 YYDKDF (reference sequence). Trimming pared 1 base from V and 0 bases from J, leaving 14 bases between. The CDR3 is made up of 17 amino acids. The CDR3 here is CATSRVGRQTSTDTQYF. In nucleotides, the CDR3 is TGTGCCACCAGCAGAGTAGGGCGACAGACAAGCACAGATACGCAGTATTTT.

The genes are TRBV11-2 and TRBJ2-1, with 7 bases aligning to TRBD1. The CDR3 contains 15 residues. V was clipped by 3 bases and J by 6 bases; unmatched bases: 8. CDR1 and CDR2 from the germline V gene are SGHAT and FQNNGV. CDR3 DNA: TGTGCCAGCAGCTTTCCTCAGGGGGACACCAATGAGCAGTTCTTC. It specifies CASSFPQGDTNEQFF.

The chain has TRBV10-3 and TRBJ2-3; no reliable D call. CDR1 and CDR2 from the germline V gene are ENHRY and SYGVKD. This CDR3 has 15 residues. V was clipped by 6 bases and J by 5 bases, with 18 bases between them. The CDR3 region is CAISPSGHRRDTQYF. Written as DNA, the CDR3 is TGTGCCATCAGCCCCTCGGGTCATCGGAGAGATACGCAGTATTTT.

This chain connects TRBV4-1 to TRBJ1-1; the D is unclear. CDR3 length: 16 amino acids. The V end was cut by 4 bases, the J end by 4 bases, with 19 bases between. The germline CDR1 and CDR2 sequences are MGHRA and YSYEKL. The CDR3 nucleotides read TGCGCCAGCAGCCGAGGCGGAGGCAGGACTTCCACTGAAGCTTTCTTT. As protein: CASSRGGGRTSTEAFF.

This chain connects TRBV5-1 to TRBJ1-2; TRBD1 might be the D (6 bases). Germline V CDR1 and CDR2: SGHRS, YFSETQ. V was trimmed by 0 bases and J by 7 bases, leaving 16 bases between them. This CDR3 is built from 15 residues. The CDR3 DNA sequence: TGCGCCAGCAGCTTGGCGGCAGGGGTGTACAGTGGCTACACCTTC. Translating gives CASSLAAGVYSGYTF.

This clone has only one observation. DNA for the CDR3: TGCGCCAGCAGCCAGTTATATCGGACAGTTTCCCGTGAACTCCCCCACACCTTC. As protein: CASSQLYRTVSRELPHTF. The gene calls are TRBV4-1 and TRBJ1-2; tentative D call: TRBD1 (6 bases). CDR1 and CDR2 from the germline V gene are MGHRA and YSYEKL. The CDR3 is 18 amino acids. V was cut by 3 bases and J by 12 bases, with 32 bases left in between.

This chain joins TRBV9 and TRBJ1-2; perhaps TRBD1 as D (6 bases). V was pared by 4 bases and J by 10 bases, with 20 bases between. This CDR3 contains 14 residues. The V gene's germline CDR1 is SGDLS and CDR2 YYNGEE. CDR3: CASSSSRTGWVYTF. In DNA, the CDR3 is TGTGCCAGCAGCTCAAGCCGAACAGGGTGGGTCTACACCTTC.

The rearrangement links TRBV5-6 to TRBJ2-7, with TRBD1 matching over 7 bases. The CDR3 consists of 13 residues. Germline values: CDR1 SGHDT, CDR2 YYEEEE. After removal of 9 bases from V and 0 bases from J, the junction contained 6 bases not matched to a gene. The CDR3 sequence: CATRDSLSYEQYF. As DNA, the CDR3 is TGTGCCACACGGGACAGTCTCTCCTACGAGCAGTACTTC.

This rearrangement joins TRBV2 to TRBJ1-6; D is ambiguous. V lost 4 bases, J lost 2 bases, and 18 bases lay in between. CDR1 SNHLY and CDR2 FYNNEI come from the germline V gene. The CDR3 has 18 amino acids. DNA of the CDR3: TGTGCCAGCAGTGGAGAACGGCGGCGACTCCCCTATAATTCACCCCTCCACTTT. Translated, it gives CASSGERRRLPYNSPLHF.

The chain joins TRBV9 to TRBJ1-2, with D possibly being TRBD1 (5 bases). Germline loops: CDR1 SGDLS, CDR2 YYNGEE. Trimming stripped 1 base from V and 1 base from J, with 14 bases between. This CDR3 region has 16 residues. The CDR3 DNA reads TGTGCCAGCAGCGTAAATCGGGACTCCCATAACTATGGCTACACCTTC. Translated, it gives CASSVNRDSHNYGYTF.

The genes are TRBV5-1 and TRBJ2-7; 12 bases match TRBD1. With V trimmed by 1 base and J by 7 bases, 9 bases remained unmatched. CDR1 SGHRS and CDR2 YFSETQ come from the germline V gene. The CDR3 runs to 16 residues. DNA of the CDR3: TGCGCCAGCAGCTTGAGTCTGGGACAGGGGGCTCGAGAGCAGTACTTC. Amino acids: CASSLSLGQGAREQYF.

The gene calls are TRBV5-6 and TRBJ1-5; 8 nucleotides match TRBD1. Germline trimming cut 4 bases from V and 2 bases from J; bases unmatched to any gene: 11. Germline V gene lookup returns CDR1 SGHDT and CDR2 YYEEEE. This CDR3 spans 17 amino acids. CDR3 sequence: CASSRTGGGRGNQPQHF. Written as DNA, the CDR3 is TGTGCCAGCAGCCGAACAGGGGGAGGTAGGGGCAATCAGCCCCAGCATTTT. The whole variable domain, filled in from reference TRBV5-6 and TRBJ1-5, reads DAGVTQSPTHLIKTRGQQVTLRCSPKSGHDTVSWYQQALGQGPQFIFQYYEEEERQRGNFPDRFSGHQFPNYSSELNVNALLLGDSALYLCASSRTGGGRGNQPQHFGDGTRLSIL.

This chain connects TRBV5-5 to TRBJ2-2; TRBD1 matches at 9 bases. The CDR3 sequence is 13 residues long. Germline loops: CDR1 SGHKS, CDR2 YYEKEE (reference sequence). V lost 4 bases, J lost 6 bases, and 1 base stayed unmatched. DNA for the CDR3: TGTGCCAGCAGCCGACAGGGGGCCGGGGAGCTGTTTTTT. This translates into CASSRQGAGELFF.

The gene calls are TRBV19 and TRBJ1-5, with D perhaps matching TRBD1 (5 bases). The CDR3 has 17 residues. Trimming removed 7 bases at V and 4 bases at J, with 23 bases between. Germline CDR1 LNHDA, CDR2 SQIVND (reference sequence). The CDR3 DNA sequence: TGTGCCAGTATCCCCACGTGGGGGGAGAGCGGGAATCAGCCCCAGCATTTT. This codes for CASIPTWGESGNQPQHF.

CDR3 residues: CASSIVGAEVSGRETQYF. The CDR3 DNA follows: TGTGCCAGTAGTATAGTTGGAGCTGAGGTCTCCGGCCGAGAGACCCAGTACTTC. The chain links TRBV19 to TRBJ2-5; D not resolved. With 1 base removed from V and 4 bases from J, the gap between germline ends came to 22 bases. This CDR3 contains 18 residues. Germline V lookup: CDR1 LNHDA, CDR2 SQIVND (reference sequence).